The clone carrying this T cell receptor beta chain turned up a few times. CDR1 and CDR2 (germline): SNHLY, FYNNEI. Trimming removed 1 base at V and 4 bases at J, with 11 bases between. The CDR3 has 14 residues. In the source study's methods: Quantification of nucleated cells was approximated via reference gene primer amplification. Measured with immunoSEQ multiplex PCR; TCRdb has only the in-frame clones, and not every one. From that table come the V and J calls and clone size; the DNA was used to work out D and trimming. The sample contains tens of thousands of clones, approximately 80% of which appear only once. The record originates from a study of blood T cell repertoires in COVID-19. Background on the study: Specimens from acute and convalescent COVID-19 originated in the United States, Italy and Spain. T cells, B-cell-depleted T cells, or PBMCs supplied cDNA or gDNA.

This receptor was identified in a woman aged 55-70 years with acute or convalescent COVID-19. V gene TRBV2 combines with J gene TRBJ2-7; tentatively, D is TRBD2 (5 bases). The sample taken for sequencing was peripheral blood. The CDR3 loop reads CASSEGSRTYEQYF. CDR3 bases: TGTGCCAGCAGTGAAGGGTCCCGGACTTACGAGCAGTACTTC.